This T cell receptor beta chain came from a study of T cell repertoires in cytomegalovirus infection. Turning to the study itself: CMV infection and matching HLA type were both indicated by public TCR beta signatures.

Remarks on this clonotype: Its target is not known.

Using its own MiXCR run on the reads, TCRdb lists one record per CDR3 protein. The profile shows 500,000 or so distinct CDR3 sequences, approximately 15% of them singletons. Findings and caveats of the study: Summed public TCR beta family frequency identified CMV carriers bearing the relevant HLA.

The CDR3 runs to 16 residues. The V and J ends lost 0 bases and 7 bases, in that order; junction bases with no gene match: 8. The germline gives CDR1 MGHRA, CDR2 YSYEKL. The TCR originated in a human donor in good health (CMV status not recorded). Some clones in this sample may be carry-over from other donors' samples. The chain carries TRBV4-1 and TRBJ1-5; 8 bases line up with TRBD1. The sample was CD8+ T cells from PBMCs. The CDR3 sequence is CASSQDGTGGIQPQHF. DNA of the CDR3: TGCGCCAGCAGCCAAGACGGAACAGGGGGTATCCAGCCCCAGCATTTT.